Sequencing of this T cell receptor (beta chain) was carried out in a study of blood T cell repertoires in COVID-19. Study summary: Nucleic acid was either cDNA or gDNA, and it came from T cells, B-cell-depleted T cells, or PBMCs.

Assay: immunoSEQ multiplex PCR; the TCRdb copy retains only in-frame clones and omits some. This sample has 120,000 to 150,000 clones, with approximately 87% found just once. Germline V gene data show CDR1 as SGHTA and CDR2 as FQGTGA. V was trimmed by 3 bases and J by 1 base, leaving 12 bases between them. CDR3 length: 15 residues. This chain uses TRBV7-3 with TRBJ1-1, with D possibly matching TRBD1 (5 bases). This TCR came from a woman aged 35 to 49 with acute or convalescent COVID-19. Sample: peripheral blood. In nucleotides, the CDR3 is TGTGCCAGCAGCTTGCGGGGGAGGGAGAACACTGAAGCTTTCTTT. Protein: CASSLRGRENTEAFF.